This T cell receptor beta chain was retrieved from a study of T cells after posttransplantation cyclophosphamide. The CDR3 runs 14 residues. The germline gives CDR1 SGHKS, CDR2 YYEKEE (reference sequence). Trimming cost V 1 base and J 5 bases, with 13 bases left between them. A marrow graft followed busulfan-fludarabine conditioning, with cyclophosphamide on days +3 and +4. Assay: immunoSEQ multiplex PCR; the TCRdb copy retains only in-frame clones and omits some. Recorded here are around 13,000 clones, none singletons. This clone came up a few times. The CDR3 end shows no conserved phenylalanine or tryptophan, and so a read error is likely.

The sequence came from a female patient between 40 and 50 years old who received an allogeneic stem cell transplant from an unrelated donor, was CMV-positive, and had acute GVHD only. The T cells may partly be graft donor cells. V usage is TRBV5-5 and J usage is TRBJ2-7; D might be TRBD1 (5 bases). Sequencing was performed on PBMCs, taken after allogeneic stem cell transplant with posttransplant cyclophosphamide. CDR3 DNA: TGTGCCAGCAGCTTGCCACCTCAGGGTAACGAGCAGTACGGC. Residues: CASSLPPQGNEQYG.